A single sample gave rise to the 20 T cell receptor beta chains below, sequenced in a study of blood T cell repertoires in COVID-19. Some clones are missing from TCRdb's copy, which holds only in-frame ones; the method was immunoSEQ multiplex PCR. This table has some 230,000 clones, about 80% appearing once. Sequenced sample: PBMCs or T cells enriched from blood (not recorded which). The receptors originated from a man aged 40-50 years who had recovered from COVID-19.

This clone appeared once. J is TRBJ2-2 and V is TRBV5-4; TRBD2 agrees at 13 bases. CDR3 length: 18 residues. Germline V gene lookup returns CDR1 SGHNT and CDR2 YYREEE (reference sequence). V lost 7 bases and J lost 4; bases outside the gene matches: 13. In DNA, the CDR3 is TGTGCCAGCCAGCCGTCCGGGACTAGCGGGATGGCCACCGGGGAGCTGTTTTTT. Amino acid sequence: CASQPSGTSGMATGELFF.

CDR3 DNA sequence: TGTGCCAGCAGCCAGGTGCCAGATACGCAGTATTTT. Translated, it gives CASSQVPDTQYF. The chain is built from TRBV2 and TRBJ2-3; the D is unclear. Trimming left V 6 bases short and J 4 bases short, with 8 bases between. Germline V gene data show CDR1 as SNHLY and CDR2 as FYNNEI. This CDR3 has 12 residues. The full variable domain, its missing parts supplied by reference TRBV2 and TRBJ2-3, is EPEVTQTPSHQVTQMGQEVILRCVPISNHLYFYWYRQILGQKVEFLVSFYNNEISEKSEIFDDQFSVERPDGSNFTLKIRSTKLEDSAMYFCASSQVPDTQYFGPGTRLTVL.

The chain joins TRBV5-1 to TRBJ2-7, with D possibly matching TRBD2 (7 bases). The length of the CDR3 is 15 residues. The germline V gene encodes CDR1 SGHRS and CDR2 YFSETQ. Trimming left V 0 bases short and J 1 base short, with 11 bases between. The CDR3 protein is CASSLGGGGSYEQYF. CDR3 DNA: TGCGCCAGCAGCTTGGGAGGGGGGGGTTCCTACGAGCAGTACTTC.

The V call is TRBV6-5, the J call TRBJ1-2; D unresolved. Trimming shortened V by 6 bases and J by 4 bases, and 6 bases separated the two germline ends. The CDR3 runs to 11 residues. Germline CDR1 MNHEY, CDR2 SVGAGI. The CDR3 sequence: CASRNSYGYTF. DNA for the CDR3: TGTGCCAGCAGAAACAGCTATGGCTACACCTTC.

This chain uses TRBV30 with TRBJ1-2; D is perhaps TRBD1 (5 bases). Germline assignment: CDR1 GTSNPN and CDR2 SVGIG (reference sequence). V lost 1 base and J lost 4, with 16 bases in between. This CDR3 is built from 15 residues. CDR3 in amino acids: CAWSDPGGSSYGYTF. DNA for the CDR3: TGTGCCTGGAGTGACCCCGGGGGGAGCTCCTATGGCTACACCTTC.

The chain links TRBV5-4 to TRBJ2-2; 7 bases are shared with TRBD1. Germline CDR1 and CDR2: SGHNT and YYREEE (reference sequence). The CDR3 covers 16 residues. The V segment lost 2 bases and the J segment 3 bases; nucleotides outside the gene matches: 7. This chain's CDR3 is CASSFKGARDTGELFF. The CDR3 DNA follows: TGTGCCAGCAGCTTTAAGGGGGCGCGGGACACCGGGGAGCTGTTTTTT.

This clone occurred many times. This chain joins TRBV7-9 and TRBJ2-7; 8 positions agree with TRBD1. This CDR3 has 14 amino acids. CDR1 is SEHNR, CDR2 FQNEAQ, per germline (reference sequence). After removal of 5 bases from V and 7 bases from J, the junction contained 10 bases not matched to a gene. Here the CDR3 reads CASSNFRQGREQYF. The DNA of the CDR3 is TGTGCCAGCAGCAATTTTAGACAGGGGCGGGAGCAGTACTTC. The variable domain in full, completed from reference TRBV7-9 and TRBJ2-7, reads DTGVSQNPRHKITKRGQNVTFRCDPISEHNRLYWYRQTLGQGPEFLTYFQNEAQLEKSRLLSDRFSAERPKGSFSTLEIQRTEQGDSAMYLCASSNFRQGREQYFGPGTRLTVT.

The chain uses TRBV5-1 and TRBJ2-5; no clear D. V was pared by 0 bases and J by 5 bases, with 8 bases between. This CDR3 spans 13 amino acids. CDR1 and CDR2 (germline): SGHRS, YFSETQ. Here the CDR3 reads CASSLAVEETQYF. The CDR3 nucleotides read TGCGCCAGCAGCTTGGCCGTGGAGGAGACCCAGTACTTC.

The chain uses TRBV7-3 and TRBJ1-6; D may be TRBD1 (5 bases). CDR1 is SGHTA and CDR2 is FQGTGA in the germline V gene. V lost 3 bases, J lost 8 bases, and 17 bases lay in between. The CDR3 has 16 residues. CDR3 amino acids: CASSLSGIGGDSPLHF. The DNA for the CDR3 is TGTGCCAGCAGCTTGTCCGGCATTGGGGGGGATTCACCCCTCCACTTT.

The chain joins TRBV6-5 to TRBJ1-5, with a weak D call TRBD1 (5 bases). Germline V CDR1 and CDR2: MNHEY, SVGAGI. The CDR3 is 14 amino acids. V was cut by 2 bases and J by 3 bases, with 8 bases left in between. The CDR3 loop is CASSYKGVNQPQHF. CDR3 nucleotide sequence: TGTGCCAGCAGTTACAAAGGGGTCAATCAGCCCCAGCATTTT.

The chain recombines TRBV4-3 with TRBJ1-6; TRBD1 agrees at 7 bases. The CDR3 covers 15 residues. The ends lost 4 bases at V and 6 bases at J; junction bases unmatched: 6. CDR1 and CDR2 (germline): LGHNA, YSLEER. Here the CDR3 DNA reads TGCGCCAGCAGCCTCTACCGGGACAGTAATTCACCCCTCCACTTT. Protein: CASSLYRDSNSPLHF.

This clone was found a few times. The chain has TRBV7-9 and TRBJ2-7, with D maybe TRBD2 (5 bases). Per the germline V gene, CDR1 is SEHNR and CDR2 is FQNEAQ (reference sequence). With 5 bases removed from V and 6 bases from J, the gap between germline ends came to 8 bases. The CDR3 has 11 residues. Written as DNA, the CDR3 is TGTGCCAGCAGCGGGAGCTCCGAGCAGTACTTC. Translating it yields CASSGSSEQYF.

DNA for the CDR3: TGTGCCAGCAGCCACCCGGGCCCCGGCGGGCAGCCCCAGCATTTT. It is translated as CASSHPGPGGQPQHF. This chain connects TRBV6-2 or TRBV6-3 to TRBJ1-5; D is unresolved. Germline V gene data show CDR1 as MNHEY and CDR2 as SVGEGT. The V end was cut by 6 bases, the J end by 7 bases, with 19 bases between. This CDR3 region has 15 residues.

Turning to this clone: The same CDR3 can be traced to other DNA sequences in this sample. The V gene is TRBV7-3, the J gene TRBJ2-2; possible D gene TRBD2, 6 bases. The germline V and J ends were trimmed by 4 bases and 6 bases, with 9 bases remaining between them. CDR1 SGHTA and CDR2 FQGTGA come from the germline V gene. This CDR3 contains 13 residues. The CDR3 spells CASSSTSAGELFF. The CDR3 nucleotides are TGTGCCAGCAGCTCGACTAGTGCCGGGGAGCTGTTTTTT.

The chain has TRBV11-3 and TRBJ1-2; a possible D gene is TRBD1 (6 bases). CDR1 is SGHNT and CDR2 is YENEEA in the germline V gene. CDR3 length: 13 amino acids. The CDR3, as DNA: TGTGCGTCGGGGCAGGGGAATATGTATGGCTACACCTTC. The encoded protein is CASGQGNMYGYTF.

The chain combines TRBV9 with TRBJ2-6, with TRBD1 matching over 7 bases. This CDR3 contains 20 residues. CDR1 and CDR2 from the germline V gene are SGDLS and YYNGEE. Trimming cost V 0 bases and J 0 bases; bases outside gene matches: 12. CDR3 DNA sequence: TGTGCCAGCAGCGTAGCCTCCGGGACAGCACGTTTCTCTGGGGCCAACGTCCTGACTTTC. Translating gives CASSVASGTARFSGANVLTF.

The CDR3 spells CASGGSSNTEAFF. The CDR3 coding sequence is TGTGCCAGCGGTGGGAGCTCGAACACTGAAGCTTTCTTT. The chain is built from TRBV2 and TRBJ1-1; the D is unclear. The CDR3 covers 13 residues. Per germline, CDR1 SNHLY and CDR2 FYNNEI. V was trimmed by 8 bases and J by 1 base, leaving 11 bases between them.

This chain links TRBV19 with TRBJ1-2; TRBD1 is a possible D gene (6 bases). The V gene's germline CDR1 is LNHDA and CDR2 SQIVND (reference sequence). This CDR3 region has 16 residues. The germline V and J ends were trimmed by 6 bases and 2 bases, with 19 bases remaining between them. The CDR3 sequence is CASSHVTAGANYGYTF. The CDR3 DNA sequence: TGTGCCAGTAGCCATGTGACGGCGGGGGCGAACTATGGCTACACCTTC.

This clone was counted a few times. The V call is TRBV7-9, the J call TRBJ1-2, with no clear D. CDR3 length equals 12 residues. Germline assignment: CDR1 SEHNR and CDR2 FQNEAQ (reference sequence). V shed 5 bases and J shed 8 bases, with 12 bases lying between them. CDR3 DNA sequence: TGTGCCAGCAGCCCGTACACGGAGGGCTACACCTTC. Translation: CASSPYTEGYTF.

The CDR3 loop is CASWDGGNTEAFF. The CDR3 DNA reads as TGCGCCAGCTGGGACGGGGGGAACACTGAAGCTTTCTTT. The chain uses TRBV5-1 and TRBJ1-1, with a possible D match to TRBD1 (5 bases). V was trimmed by 7 bases and J by 1 base, leaving 11 bases between them. The CDR3 is 13 amino acids. Germline V gene data show CDR1 as SGHRS and CDR2 as YFSETQ. The whole variable domain, filled in from reference TRBV5-1 and TRBJ1-1, reads KAGVTQTPRYLIKTRGQQVTLSCSPISGHRSVSWYQQTPGQGLQFLFEYFSETQRNKGNFPGRFSGRQFSNSRSEMNVSTLELGDSALYLCASWDGGNTEAFFGQGTRLTVV.